This T cell receptor (beta chain) was profiled in a study of T-cell reconstitution after alpha-beta-depleted transplantation in children. This clonotype has at least ten counts. The V and J ends lost 4 bases and 2 bases respectively, with 11 bases between them. The CDR3 covers 14 residues. Germline V gene data show CDR1 as SGHRS and CDR2 as YFSETQ. Preparation of the TCRbeta library involved a method that used unique molecular identifiers. Each CDR3 protein gets one entry after TCRdb re-called the PCR reads with MiXCR. This sample has about 480,000 distinct CDR3 sequences, with roughly an eighth found just once.

The sequences come from PBMCs from the stem cell graft donor, collected from the stem cell graft. The chain has TRBV5-1 and TRBJ2-3; tentatively, D is TRBD2 (6 bases). The origin of this receptor is a human donor who donated a stem cell graft to a child with combined immunodeficiency. CDR3 residues: CASSEGLVTDTQYF. The CDR3 DNA reads as TGCGCCAGCAGCGAGGGACTGGTCACAGATACGCAGTATTTT.